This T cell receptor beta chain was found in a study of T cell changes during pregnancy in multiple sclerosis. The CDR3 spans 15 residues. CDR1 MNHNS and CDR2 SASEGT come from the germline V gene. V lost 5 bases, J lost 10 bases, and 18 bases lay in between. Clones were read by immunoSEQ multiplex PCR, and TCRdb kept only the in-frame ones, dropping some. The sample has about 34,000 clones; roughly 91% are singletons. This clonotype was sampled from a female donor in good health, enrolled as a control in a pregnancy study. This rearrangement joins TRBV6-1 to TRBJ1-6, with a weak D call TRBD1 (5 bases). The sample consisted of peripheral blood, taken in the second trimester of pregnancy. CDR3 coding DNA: TGTGCCAGCAGTTCTATCCCGTTCGGGGGATCACCCCTCCACTTT. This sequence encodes CASSSIPFGGSPLHF.